The sequence of this T cell receptor beta chain was determined in a study of cytomegalovirus exposure and HLA in healthy donors. Study information: An earlier analysis identified more than 95 million unique TCR beta sequences in about 180 million T cells. Study results and limitations: With further analysis later on, most CMV-associated TCR beta chains appeared HLA-restricted.

Primers for the PCR totalled 60 Vbeta and 13 Jbeta. The method was immunoSEQ multiplex PCR; TCRdb's version includes in-frame clones alone and lacks a portion of them. Its table lists 100,000 to 150,000 clones. Donors likely had unrecorded immune exposures despite being nominally healthy when sampled. Regarding this clone: Its antigen remains unidentified.

Germline assignment: CDR1 SGHTA and CDR2 FQGNSA. The CDR3 runs 14 residues. J lost 5 bases, V lost 2 bases, and 3 bases had no gene match. Source material: PBMCs. The chain has TRBV7-2 and TRBJ1-5; 7 positions match TRBD1. This TCR came from a man between 35 and 55 years old in good health and CMV-seronegative. The CDR3 here is CASSLRQGDQPQHF. Written as DNA, the CDR3 is TGTGCCAGCAGCTTAAGACAGGGCGATCAGCCCCAGCATTTT. Full variable domain (missing parts from reference TRBV7-2 and TRBJ1-5): GAGVSQSPSNKVTEKGKDVELRCDPISGHTALYWYRQSLGQGLEFLIYFQGNSAPDKSGLPSDRFSAERTGGSVSTLTIQRTQQEDSAVYLCASSLRQGDQPQHFGDGTRLSIL.